The 8 T cell receptor beta chains listed next were all sequenced from one sample in a study of shared clonotypes between healthy human individuals. Terminally differentiated effector memory CD45RA+ cells were left out of the naive CD8 fraction, which was CD45RO-negative and positively selected for CCR7. Method: immunoSEQ multiplex PCR; TCRdb's copy keeps in-frame clones and lacks some. The sample consists of about 590,000 clones, roughly 95% of them appearing once. Sequencing was carried out using naive CD8+ T cells sorted from blood. These receptors were obtained from a woman aged 25 to 45 in good health.

This chain joins TRBV4-1 and TRBJ2-7, with D hard to call. The CDR3 consists of 13 residues. The V end lost 4 bases, the J end lost 3 bases, and 10 bases lay between the germline ends. Germline CDR1 reads MGHRA; CDR2 reads YSYEKL. The CDR3 coding sequence is TGCGCCAGCAGCCTGAGGTCCGACTACGAGCAGTACTTC. Protein product: CASSLRSDYEQYF.

The CDR3 nucleotides read TGTGCCAGCTATTTCCTTTGGAACACTGAAGCTTTCTTT. Translated, it gives CASYFLWNTEAFF. The rearrangement joins TRBV2 to TRBJ1-1; unclear D gene. The CDR3 contains 13 residues. CDR1 SNHLY and CDR2 FYNNEI come from the germline V gene. V was cut by 8 bases and J by 1 base, with 11 bases left in between.

This sequence joins TRBV25-1 and TRBJ2-3, with a tentative D call TRBD1 (7 bases). In germline, CDR1 is MGHDK, CDR2 SYGVNS. Trimming took off 3 bases at V and 5 bases at J, with 24 bases between the two ends. CDR3 length equals 18 residues. The CDR3 nucleotides read TGTGCCAGCAGTGATTTGAAGTTCGGTTGGAGGGGGCAAGATACGCAGTATTTT. Protein product: CASSDLKFGWRGQDTQYF.

This clone was seen a single time. The gene calls are TRBV2 and TRBJ1-3; 9 nucleotides match TRBD1. Trimming took 5 bases from V and 0 from J; bases not matched to a gene: 8. The germline gives CDR1 SNHLY, CDR2 FYNNEI. There are 17 residues in the CDR3. DNA of the CDR3: TGTGCCAGCAGTAGCCTCGGGACAGGGTTCTCTGGAAACACCATATATTTT. Protein: CASSSLGTGFSGNTIYF. Variable domain in full (rest from reference TRBV2 and TRBJ1-3): EPEVTQTPSHQVTQMGQEVILRCVPISNHLYFYWYRQILGQKVEFLVSFYNNEISEKSEIFDDQFSVERPDGSNFTLKIRSTKLEDSAMYFCASSSLGTGFSGNTIYFGEGSWLTVV.

V and J are TRBV2 and TRBJ2-4; D assignment may be TRBD1 or TRBD2 (6 bases each). Trimming took 10 bases from V and 3 from J, leaving 22 bases between them. The CDR3 runs 16 residues. Germline CDR1 and CDR2: SNHLY and FYNNEI. The CDR3: CATYTWGAHVKNIQYF. CDR3 nucleotides: TGTGCCACATACACCTGGGGGGCGCATGTCAAAAACATTCAGTACTTC. Supplemented by reference TRBV2 and TRBJ2-4, the full variable domain reads EPEVTQTPSHQVTQMGQEVILRCVPISNHLYFYWYRQILGQKVEFLVSFYNNEISEKSEIFDDQFSVERPDGSNFTLKIRSTKLEDSAMYFCATYTWGAHVKNIQYFGAGTRLSVL.

The gene calls are TRBV9 and TRBJ2-7; 10 bases align to TRBD1. The CDR3 has 14 residues. CDR1 and CDR2 from the germline V gene are SGDLS and YYNGEE. V was clipped by 7 bases and J by 7 bases; unmatched bases: 11. In DNA, the CDR3 is TGTGCCAGCGGAGGGGGACAGGGGAATATTGAGCAGTACTTC. It translates to CASGGGQGNIEQYF.

The V gene is TRBV6-1, the J gene TRBJ1-2, with a tentative D call TRBD1 (5 bases). V was trimmed by 4 bases and J by 9 bases, leaving 9 bases between them. Looked up from germline, CDR1 is MNHNS and CDR2 is SASEGT. CDR3 size: 11 residues. CDR3 protein: CASSAGDRYTF. The CDR3 nucleotides are TGTGCCAGCAGTGCGGGGGACCGCTACACCTTC.

The CDR3 region has the DNA TGTGCCAGCAGCTTGTATATGGAGCACTGGAACTACGAGCAGTACTTC. Residues: CASSLYMEHWNYEQYF. The chain couples TRBV5-6 to TRBJ2-7; D unresolved. The germline gives CDR1 SGHDT, CDR2 YYEEEE. V shed 1 base and J shed 3 bases, with 17 bases lying between them. The CDR3 length is 16 residues. The full variable domain, completed using reference TRBV5-6 and TRBJ2-7, is DAGVTQSPTHLIKTRGQQVTLRCSPKSGHDTVSWYQQALGQGPQFIFQYYEEEERQRGNFPDRFSGHQFPNYSSELNVNALLLGDSALYLCASSLYMEHWNYEQYFGPGTRLTVT.